Below, 2 T cell receptor beta chains from the same sample are listed, as sequenced in a study of cytomegalovirus exposure and HLA in healthy donors. Both 60 Vbeta primers and 13 Jbeta primers went into the PCR. The data were produced by immunoSEQ multiplex PCR, yet TCRdb's version contains in-frame clones alone and is incomplete. The data contain some 150,000 clones, approximately 84% of them seen just once; the ten biggest clones take up 1.4% to 1.5%. The sequenced sample consisted of PBMCs. These receptors were collected from a man in his thirties or forties in good health and CMV-seropositive.

This sequence joins TRBV5-6 and TRBJ2-1; no firm D call. V was trimmed by 2 bases and J by 4 bases, leaving 13 bases between them. The CDR3 covers 15 residues. Germline V lookup: CDR1 SGHDT, CDR2 YYEEEE. The DNA for the CDR3 is TGTGCCAGCAGCTTCGGATCGGAGAGATACAATGAGCAGTTCTTC. It is translated as CASSFGSERYNEQFF.

The J gene is TRBJ2-1, the V gene TRBV28; D is possibly TRBD2 (6 bases). Per germline, CDR1 MDHEN and CDR2 SYDVKM. Trimming removed 2 bases at V and 9 bases at J, with 14 bases between. This CDR3 comprises 14 residues. CDR3 in DNA: TGTGCCAGCAGTTTAGTTAATGGGGGGTTTGAGCAGTTCTTC. It specifies CASSLVNGGFEQFF.